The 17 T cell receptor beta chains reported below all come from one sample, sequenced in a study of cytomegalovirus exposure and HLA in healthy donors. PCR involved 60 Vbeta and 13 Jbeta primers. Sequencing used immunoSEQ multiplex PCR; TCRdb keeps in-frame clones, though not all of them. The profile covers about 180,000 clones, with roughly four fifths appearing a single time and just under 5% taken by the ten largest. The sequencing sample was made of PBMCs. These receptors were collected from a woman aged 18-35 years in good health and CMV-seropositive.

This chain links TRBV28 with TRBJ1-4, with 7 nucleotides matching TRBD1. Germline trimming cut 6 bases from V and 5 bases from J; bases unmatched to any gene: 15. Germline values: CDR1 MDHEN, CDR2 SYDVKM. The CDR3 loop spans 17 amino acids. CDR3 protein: CASREGGQKETNEKLFF. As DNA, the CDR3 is TGTGCCAGCAGGGAAGGGGGACAGAAGGAAACAAATGAAAAACTGTTTTTT.

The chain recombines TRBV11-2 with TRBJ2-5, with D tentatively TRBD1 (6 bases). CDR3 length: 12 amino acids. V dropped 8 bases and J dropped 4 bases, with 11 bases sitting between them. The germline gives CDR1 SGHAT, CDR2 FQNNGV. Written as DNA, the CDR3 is TGTGCCAGCCGCCAGGGGAGAGAGACCCAGTACTTC. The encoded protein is CASRQGRETQYF.

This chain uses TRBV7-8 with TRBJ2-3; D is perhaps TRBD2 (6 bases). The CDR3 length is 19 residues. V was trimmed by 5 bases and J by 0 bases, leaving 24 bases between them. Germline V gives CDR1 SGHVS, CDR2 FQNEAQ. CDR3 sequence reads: CASSPNRLEDFTSTDTQYF. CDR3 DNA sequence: TGTGCCAGCAGCCCGAACCGACTAGAGGACTTTACTAGCACAGATACGCAGTATTTT.

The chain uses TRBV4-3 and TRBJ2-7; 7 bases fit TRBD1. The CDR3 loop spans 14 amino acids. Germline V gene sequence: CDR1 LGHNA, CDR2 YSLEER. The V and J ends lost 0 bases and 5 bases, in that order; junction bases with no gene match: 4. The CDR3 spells CASSQEQGLDEQYF. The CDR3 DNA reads TGCGCCAGCAGCCAAGAACAGGGGCTCGACGAGCAGTACTTC.

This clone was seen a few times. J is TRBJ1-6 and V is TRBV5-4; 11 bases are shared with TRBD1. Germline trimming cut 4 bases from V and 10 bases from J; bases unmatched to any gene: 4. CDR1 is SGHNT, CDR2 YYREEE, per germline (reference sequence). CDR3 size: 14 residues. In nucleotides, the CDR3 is TGTGCCAGCAGCCGGGACAGGGGGGACTCACCCCTCCACTTT. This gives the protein CASSRDRGDSPLHF.

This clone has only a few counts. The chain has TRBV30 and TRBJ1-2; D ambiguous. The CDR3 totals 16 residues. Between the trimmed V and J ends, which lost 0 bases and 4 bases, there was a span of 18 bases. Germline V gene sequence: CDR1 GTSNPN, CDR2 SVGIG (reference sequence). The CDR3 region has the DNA TGTGCCTGGAGTGTATCGAGCTACCTCTTAAGCTATGGCTACACCTTC. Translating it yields CAWSVSSYLLSYGYTF.

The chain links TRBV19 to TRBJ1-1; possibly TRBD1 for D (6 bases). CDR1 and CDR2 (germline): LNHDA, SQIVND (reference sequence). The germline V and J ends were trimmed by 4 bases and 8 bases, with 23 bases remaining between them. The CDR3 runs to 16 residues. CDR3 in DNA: TGTGCCAGTAGTACAGGGGCCACCCCCCCGACGGGGGAAGCTTTCTTT. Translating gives CASSTGATPPTGEAFF.

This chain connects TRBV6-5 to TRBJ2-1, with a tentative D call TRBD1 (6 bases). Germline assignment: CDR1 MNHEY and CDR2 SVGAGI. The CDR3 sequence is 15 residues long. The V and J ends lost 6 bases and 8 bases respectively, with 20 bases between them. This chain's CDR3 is CASSLRGHGGDEQFF. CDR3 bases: TGTGCCAGCAGCCTAAGGGGACATGGGGGCGATGAGCAGTTCTTC.

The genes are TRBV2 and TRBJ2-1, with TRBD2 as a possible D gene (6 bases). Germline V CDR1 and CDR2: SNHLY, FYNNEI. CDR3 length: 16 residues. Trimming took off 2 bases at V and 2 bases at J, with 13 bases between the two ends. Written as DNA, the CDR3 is TGTGCCAGCAGTGAATATGGCGGGGCTACCTACAATGAGCAGTTCTTC. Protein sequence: CASSEYGGATYNEQFF. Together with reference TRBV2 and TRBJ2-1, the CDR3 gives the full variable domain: EPEVTQTPSHQVTQMGQEVILRCVPISNHLYFYWYRQILGQKVEFLVSFYNNEISEKSEIFDDQFSVERPDGSNFTLKIRSTKLEDSAMYFCASSEYGGATYNEQFFGPGTRLTVL.

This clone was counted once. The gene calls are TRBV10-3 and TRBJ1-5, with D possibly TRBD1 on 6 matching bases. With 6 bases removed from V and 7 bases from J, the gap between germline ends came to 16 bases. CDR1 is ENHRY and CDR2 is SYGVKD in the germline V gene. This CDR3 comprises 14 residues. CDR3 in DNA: TGTGCCATCAGCGCGACCCAGGGGAACCAGCCCCAGCATTTT. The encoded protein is CAISATQGNQPQHF.

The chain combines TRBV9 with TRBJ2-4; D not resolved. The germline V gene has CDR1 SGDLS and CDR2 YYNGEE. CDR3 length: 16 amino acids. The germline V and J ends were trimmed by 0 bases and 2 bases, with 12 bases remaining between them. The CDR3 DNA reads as TGTGCCAGCAGCGTAGGCGGCAGCATGACCAAAAACATTCAGTACTTC. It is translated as CASSVGGSMTKNIQYF.

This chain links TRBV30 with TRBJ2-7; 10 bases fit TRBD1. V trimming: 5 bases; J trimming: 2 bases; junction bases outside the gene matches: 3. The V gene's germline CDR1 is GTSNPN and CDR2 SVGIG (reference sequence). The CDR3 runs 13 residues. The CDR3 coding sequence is TGTGCCTGGGGGACAGGGGATCCCTACGAGCAGTACTTC. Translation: CAWGTGDPYEQYF.

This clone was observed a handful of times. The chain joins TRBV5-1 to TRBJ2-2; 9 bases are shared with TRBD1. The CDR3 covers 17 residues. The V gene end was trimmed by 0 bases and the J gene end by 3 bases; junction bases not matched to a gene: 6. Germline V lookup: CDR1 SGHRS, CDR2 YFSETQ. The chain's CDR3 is CASSLEGQGGYTGELFF. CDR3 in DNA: TGCGCCAGCAGCTTGGAGGGACAGGGAGGTTACACCGGGGAGCTGTTTTTT.

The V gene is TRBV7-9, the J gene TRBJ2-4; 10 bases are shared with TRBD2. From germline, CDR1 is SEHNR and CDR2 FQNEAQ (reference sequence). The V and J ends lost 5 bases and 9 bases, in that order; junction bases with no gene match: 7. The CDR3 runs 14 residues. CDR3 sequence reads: CASSKTSGIGIQYF. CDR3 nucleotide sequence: TGTGCCAGCAGCAAAACTAGCGGGATTGGCATTCAGTACTTC.

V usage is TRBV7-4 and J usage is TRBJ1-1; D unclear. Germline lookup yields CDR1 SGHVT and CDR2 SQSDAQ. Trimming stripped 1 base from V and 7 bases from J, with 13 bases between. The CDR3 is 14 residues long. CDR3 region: CASSLVREGGEAFF. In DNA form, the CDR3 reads TGTGCCAGCAGCTTAGTTAGGGAGGGCGGTGAAGCTTTCTTT.

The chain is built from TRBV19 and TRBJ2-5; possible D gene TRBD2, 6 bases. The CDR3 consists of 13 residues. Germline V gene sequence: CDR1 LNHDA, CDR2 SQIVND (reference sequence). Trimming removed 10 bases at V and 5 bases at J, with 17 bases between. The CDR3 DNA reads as TGTGCCACCGGCGGGGTTCCTCGGGAGACCCAGTACTTC. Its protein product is CATGGVPRETQYF.

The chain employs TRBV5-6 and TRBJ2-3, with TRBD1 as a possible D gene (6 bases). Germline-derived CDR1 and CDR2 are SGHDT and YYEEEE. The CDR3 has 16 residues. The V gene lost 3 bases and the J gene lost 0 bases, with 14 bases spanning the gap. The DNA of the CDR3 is TGTGCCAGCAGCTCCAGCAGGACAGCCAGCACAGATACGCAGTATTTT. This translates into CASSSSRTASTDTQYF.